Listed here are 25 T cell receptor beta chains from one sample, sequenced in a study of blood T cell repertoires in COVID-19. Only in-frame clones appear in the TCRdb table, and some are missing; sequencing was by immunoSEQ multiplex PCR. Seen here are under 60,000 clones, approximately 80% observed once, and the top ten hold about 25%. The sample taken for sequencing was peripheral blood. All receptors come from a human donor in a cohort sampled during active COVID-19.

The chain recombines TRBV27 with TRBJ2-1; D is uncertain. Trimming pared 2 bases from V and 0 bases from J, leaving 8 bases between. Germline CDR1 and CDR2: MNHEY and SMNVEV (reference sequence). The CDR3 has 15 residues. CDR3 loop: CASSLAVSSYNEQFF. The CDR3 DNA sequence: TGTGCCAGCAGTTTAGCCGTGAGCTCCTACAATGAGCAGTTCTTC.

The chain couples TRBV4-1 to TRBJ2-3, with 7 bases matching TRBD2. Germline V gives CDR1 MGHRA, CDR2 YSYEKL. This CDR3 is built from 17 residues. J lost 6 bases, V lost 1 base, and 13 bases had no gene match. The CDR3 sequence is CASSQGPASGAADTQYF. CDR3 nucleotides: TGCGCCAGCAGCCAAGGGCCCGCTAGCGGTGCGGCGGATACGCAGTATTTT.

This chain connects TRBV12-3 or TRBV12-4 to TRBJ2-2; D gene ambiguous. The V gene lost 6 bases and the J gene lost 3 bases, with 8 bases spanning the gap. The CDR3 is made up of 13 amino acids. CDR3 region: CASSQRDTGELFF. Here the CDR3 DNA reads TGTGCCAGCAGCCAACGCGACACCGGGGAGCTGTTTTTT.

In its sample, this clone was seen once. The J gene is TRBJ2-5, the V gene TRBV7-2; weak D call: TRBD2 (5 bases). V lost 1 base to trimming and J lost 4 bases, with 13 bases between them. Germline assignment: CDR1 SGHTA and CDR2 FQGNSA. This CDR3 contains 15 residues. CDR3 nucleotides: TGTGCCAGCAGCTTAGTCGGGCCCCGGGGAGAGACCCAGTACTTC. Residues: CASSLVGPRGETQYF.

The chain has TRBV19 and TRBJ1-2; D is perhaps TRBD1 (5 bases). CDR3 length: 14 residues. V dropped 4 bases and J dropped 3 bases, with 12 bases sitting between them. Looked up from germline, CDR1 is LNHDA and CDR2 is SQIVND (reference sequence). The CDR3 bases are TGTGCCAGTAGTACTATCGGGGGGGACTATGGCTACACCTTC. Translation: CASSTIGGDYGYTF.

This chain connects TRBV15 to TRBJ2-7, with TRBD2 as a possible D gene (6 bases). This CDR3 comprises 16 residues. In germline, CDR1 is LNHNV, CDR2 YYDKDF (reference sequence). V was trimmed by 0 bases and J by 0 bases, leaving 12 bases between them. The CDR3, as DNA: TGTGCCACCAGCAGAGATCGAACGGGAGTCTCCTACGAGCAGTACTTC. The encoded protein is CATSRDRTGVSYEQYF.

The chain combines TRBV6-5 with TRBJ1-1; 9 bases map to TRBD1. J was trimmed by 8 bases and V by 6 bases; bases with no gene match: 7. The length of the CDR3 is 13 residues. Germline V gene sequence: CDR1 MNHEY, CDR2 SVGAGI. The CDR3 sequence: CASRVRDRDEAFF. CDR3 sequence (DNA): TGTGCCAGCAGAGTCCGGGACAGGGACGAAGCTTTCTTT.

The V call is TRBV4-2, the J call TRBJ1-1; 7 nucleotides agree with TRBD1. Germline V gene data show CDR1 as LGHNA and CDR2 as YNFKEQ. The CDR3 is 14 amino acids. V was clipped by 4 bases and J by 0 bases; unmatched bases: 2. The CDR3 nucleotides are TGTGCCAGCAGCCTCGGGACAGTGAACACTGAAGCTTTCTTT. Translated, it gives CASSLGTVNTEAFF.

This rearrangement joins TRBV11-2 to TRBJ2-7; D ambiguous. Germline CDR1 and CDR2: SGHAT and FQNNGV. The CDR3 runs 12 residues. Trimming left V 0 bases short and J 4 bases short, with 4 bases between. As DNA, the CDR3 is TGTGCCAGCAGCTTAGATAAATACGAGCAGTACTTC. It specifies CASSLDKYEQYF.

The chain joins TRBV7-9 to TRBJ1-3; D gene ambiguous. The CDR3 contains 14 residues. The V end was cut by 5 bases, the J end by 6 bases, with 14 bases between. Germline lookup yields CDR1 SEHNR and CDR2 FQNEAQ (reference sequence). CDR3 region: CASSPGVPANTIYF. The CDR3 DNA reads TGTGCCAGCAGCCCCGGGGTCCCGGCAAACACCATATATTTT.

The genes are TRBV2 and TRBJ1-1; D is possibly TRBD1 (5 bases). The V gene lost 1 base and the J gene lost 5 bases, with 11 bases spanning the gap. The germline V gene has CDR1 SNHLY and CDR2 FYNNEI. There are 14 residues in the CDR3. As DNA, the CDR3 is TGTGCCAGCAGTGAAGGGGGCGGTTGGACTGAAGCTTTCTTT. Translation: CASSEGGGWTEAFF. The complete variable domain, with remaining parts taken from reference TRBV2 and TRBJ1-1, reads EPEVTQTPSHQVTQMGQEVILRCVPISNHLYFYWYRQILGQKVEFLVSFYNNEISEKSEIFDDQFSVERPDGSNFTLKIRSTKLEDSAMYFCASSEGGGWTEAFFGQGTRLTVV.

J is TRBJ1-1 and V is TRBV19; D possibly corresponds to TRBD1 (6 bases). The V gene's germline CDR1 is LNHDA and CDR2 SQIVND (reference sequence). Between the trimmed V and J ends, which lost 5 bases and 10 bases, there was a span of 23 bases. The CDR3 loop spans 15 amino acids. This CDR3 is CASSLTGTPGLGAFF. The CDR3 nucleotides are TGTGCCAGTAGTCTCACCGGGACACCCGGTCTAGGAGCTTTCTTT. Using reference TRBV19 and TRBJ1-1 for the parts outside the CDR3, the full variable domain is DGGITQSPKYLFRKEGQNVTLSCEQNLNHDAMYWYRQDPGQGLRLIYYSQIVNDFQKGDIAEGYSVSREKKESFPLTVTSAQKNPTAFYLCASSLTGTPGLGAFFGQGTRLTVV.

The rearrangement uses TRBV27 and TRBJ2-7, with a tentative D call TRBD1 (6 bases). The CDR3 has 15 residues. Germline V CDR1 and CDR2: MNHEY, SMNVEV (reference sequence). Trimming pared 4 bases from V and 3 bases from J, leaving 16 bases between. The CDR3 DNA reads TGTGCCAGCAGTTCGACCACAGGGTCCTACTACGAGCAGTACTTC. It yields the protein CASSSTTGSYYEQYF.

Ten or more counts support this clone. The CDR3 nucleotides are TGTGCCAGCAGTTTATCGGGGGATCGTCAGCCCCAGCATTTT. It encodes CASSLSGDRQPQHF. The chain joins TRBV28 to TRBJ1-5; maybe TRBD1 (5 bases). The V and J ends lost 1 base and 6 bases respectively, with 10 bases between them. Germline V lookup: CDR1 MDHEN, CDR2 SYDVKM. The CDR3 loop spans 14 amino acids.

The CDR3 bases are TGTGCCAGCAGCTTAGAACTAGCGGGAGGACTACCAACAGATACGCAGTATTTT. Its protein is CASSLELAGGLPTDTQYF. The V gene is TRBV7-6, the J gene TRBJ2-3, with 12 positions matching TRBD2. CDR1 and CDR2 (germline): SGHVS, FNYEAQ. This CDR3 is 18 amino acids long. The junction had 8 bases not matched to a gene; V was cut back by 1 base and J by 3 bases. The variable domain in full, with the rest retrieved from reference TRBV7-6 and TRBJ2-3, is GAGVSQSPRYKVTKRGQDVALRCDPISGHVSLYWYRQALGQGPEFLTYFNYEAQQDKSGLPNDRFSAERPEGSISTLTIQRTEQRDSAMYRCASSLELAGGLPTDTQYFGPGTRLTVL.

This clone was counted a few times. This chain joins TRBV30 and TRBJ1-5; D ambiguous. Trimming took off 1 base at V and 1 base at J, with 11 bases between the two ends. CDR1 and CDR2 (germline): GTSNPN, SVGIG (reference sequence). The CDR3 has 15 residues. CDR3 DNA sequence: TGTGCCTGGAGTGCCACCGCGGGGAGCAATCAGCCCCAGCATTTT. Translating it yields CAWSATAGSNQPQHF.

This clone was seen once. V and J are TRBV14 and TRBJ1-1, with 7 bases fitting TRBD1. CDR1 and CDR2 (germline): SGHDN, FVKESK. There are 15 residues in the CDR3. V trimming: 2 bases; J trimming: 1 base; junction bases outside the gene matches: 4. This CDR3 reads CASSQRQGRNTEAFF. DNA of the CDR3: TGTGCCAGCAGCCAACGACAGGGAAGGAACACTGAAGCTTTCTTT.

The CDR3 coding sequence is TGTGCCAGTAGTAACACCCTGGGCAGAAATCAGCCCCAGCATTTT. Its protein is CASSNTLGRNQPQHF. The chain joins TRBV19 to TRBJ1-5; D not resolved. Germline V lookup: CDR1 LNHDA, CDR2 SQIVND (reference sequence). This CDR3 spans 15 amino acids. Trimming stripped 4 bases from V and 4 bases from J, with 14 bases between.

The rearrangement links TRBV3-1 (or the pseudogene TRBV3-2) to TRBJ2-7; 8 bases are a match to TRBD2. The CDR3 loop spans 14 amino acids. With V trimmed by 4 bases and J by 0 bases, 2 bases remained unmatched. The germline CDR1 and CDR2 sequences are LGHDT and YNNKEL (reference sequence). The CDR3 is CASSLSGISYEQYF. In DNA, the CDR3 is TGTGCCAGCAGCCTTAGCGGGATCTCCTACGAGCAGTACTTC.

J is TRBJ2-3 and V is TRBV15; D is ambiguous. The CDR3 length is 17 residues. Trimming removed 1 base at V and 3 bases at J, with 17 bases between. Germline CDR1 and CDR2: LNHNV and YYDKDF (reference sequence). The CDR3 is CATSRVVTTRGTDTQYF. CDR3 bases: TGTGCCACCAGCAGAGTTGTTACTACCCGTGGGACAGATACGCAGTATTTT. The whole variable domain, remainder taken from reference TRBV15 and TRBJ2-3, is DAMVIQNPRYQVTQFGKPVTLSCSQTLNHNVMYWYQQKSSQAPKLLFHYYDKDFNNEADTPDNFQSRRPNTSFCFLDIRSPGLGDTAMYLCATSRVVTTRGTDTQYFGPGTRLTVL.

The rearrangement links TRBV4-2 to TRBJ2-3, with 9 bases that match TRBD2. CDR1 and CDR2 from the germline V gene are LGHNA and YNFKEQ. After removal of 1 base from V and 5 bases from J, the junction contained 7 bases not matched to a gene. The CDR3 sequence is 16 residues long. The DNA for the CDR3 is TGTGCCAGCAGCCAAGTCTTAGCGGGGGTTGGAGATACGCAGTATTTT. It yields the protein CASSQVLAGVGDTQYF.

This chain uses TRBV12-3 or TRBV12-4 with TRBJ1-2; a weak D match, TRBD1 (6 bases). Deletions cut 5 bases from V and 8 bases from J, with 15 bases between. The CDR3 is 13 amino acids. CDR3 DNA sequence: TGTGCCAGCAGTCCACAGGGTCTGTCGGGCTACACCTTC. Protein sequence: CASSPQGLSGYTF.

This clone was recorded a few times. The V and J genes are TRBV2 and TRBJ2-7; 9 bases fit TRBD1. With 7 bases clipped from V and 4 bases from J, the junction kept 2 bases outside the gene matches. Per germline, CDR1 SNHLY and CDR2 FYNNEI. CDR3 length equals 12 residues. The CDR3 region has the DNA TGTGCCAGCACACAGGGGGCTTACGAGCAGTACTTC. Its protein is CASTQGAYEQYF.

CDR3 amino acids: CASGRSLLGELFF. The CDR3 DNA reads as TGTGCCAGCGGGAGGAGTCTCCTCGGGGAGCTGTTTTTT. The chain links TRBV6-5 to TRBJ2-2, with a weak D call TRBD2 (6 bases). V lost 8 bases, J lost 7 bases, and 14 bases lay in between. Looked up from germline, CDR1 is MNHEY and CDR2 is SVGAGI. This CDR3 spans 13 amino acids.

This chain connects TRBV5-6 to TRBJ2-7; possibly TRBD1 for D (6 bases). Germline loops: CDR1 SGHDT, CDR2 YYEEEE. Trimming pared 2 bases from V and 2 bases from J, leaving 11 bases between. The CDR3 covers 14 residues. The DNA for the CDR3 is TGTGCCAGCAGCTTTCAGGGGACGGCCTACGAGCAGTACTTC. This gives the protein CASSFQGTAYEQYF. Variable domain in full (rest from reference TRBV5-6 and TRBJ2-7): DAGVTQSPTHLIKTRGQQVTLRCSPKSGHDTVSWYQQALGQGPQFIFQYYEEEERQRGNFPDRFSGHQFPNYSSELNVNALLLGDSALYLCASSFQGTAYEQYFGPGTRLTVT.